This T cell receptor beta chain stems from a study of blood T cells in healthy people across ages. This clonotype was observed a few times. It was with a sample-barcoded 5' primer and a J-beta primer mix that a second PCR of about 6 to 12 cycles was run. TCRdb called the 5' RACE reads again in MiXCR, with one record for every CDR3 protein. The sample lists hundreds of thousands of distinct CDR3 sequences; 45% to 50% were seen once. Sequenced sample: blood. This TCR was recovered from a woman aged 60 to 75 in good health.

The CDR3 region is CASSSGTFYEQYF. The CDR3 coding sequence is TGTGCCAGCAGCTCCGGGACTTTCTACGAGCAGTACTTC. The genes are TRBV27 and TRBJ2-7, with a tentative D call TRBD2 (6 bases). This CDR3 is built from 13 residues. Trimming left V 6 bases short and J 3 bases short, with 12 bases between. The germline V gene has CDR1 MNHEY and CDR2 SMNVEV (reference sequence).